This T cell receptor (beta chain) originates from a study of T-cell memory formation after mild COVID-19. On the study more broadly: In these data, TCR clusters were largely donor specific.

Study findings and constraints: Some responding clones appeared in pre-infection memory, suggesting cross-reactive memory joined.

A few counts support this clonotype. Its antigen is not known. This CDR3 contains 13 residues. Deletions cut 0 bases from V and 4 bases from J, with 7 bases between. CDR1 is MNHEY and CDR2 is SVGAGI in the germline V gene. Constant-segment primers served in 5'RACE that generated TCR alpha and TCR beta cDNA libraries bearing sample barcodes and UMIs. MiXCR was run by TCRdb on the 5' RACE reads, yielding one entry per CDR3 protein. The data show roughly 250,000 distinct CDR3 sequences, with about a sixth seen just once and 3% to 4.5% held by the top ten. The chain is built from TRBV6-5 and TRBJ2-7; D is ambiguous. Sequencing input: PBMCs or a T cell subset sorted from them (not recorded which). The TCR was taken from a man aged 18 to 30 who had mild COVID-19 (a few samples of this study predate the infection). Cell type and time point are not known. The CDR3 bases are TGTGCCAGCAGTTACTCGATTGCGTACGAGCAGTACTTC. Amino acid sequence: CASSYSIAYEQYF.